This T cell receptor beta chain appears in the sequencing data of a study of long-term antiretroviral therapy in people with HIV. Broader study findings: CDR3 lengths in HIV samples spanned a narrower range than controls.

With survey level as its setting, the immunoSEQ assay was v3.0. The assay was immunoSEQ multiplex PCR, and TCRdb's table has in-frame clones only and misses some. This table has 14,000 or so clones, approximately 80% appearing once. Germline loops: CDR1 SGHDT, CDR2 YYEEEE. The ends were cut back, 6 bases at V and 2 bases at J, with 11 bases in the middle. This CDR3 has 13 amino acids. As regards this clone: Its antigen is as yet unknown.

United States facilities provided treatment to all participants with HIV. The rearrangement uses TRBV5-6 and TRBJ1-1, with no clear D. The clonotype comes from a man aged 25-45 years with HIV. The source material was unsorted PBMCs, sampled 0.4 years after starting antiretroviral therapy. DNA of the CDR3: TGTGCCAGCAACCATCCCGCCAACACTGAAGCTTTCTTT. Its translation: CASNHPANTEAFF.